These T cell receptor beta chains were read from a single sample in a study of beta chain features in type 1 diabetes. The table came from immunoSEQ multiplex PCR; TCRdb's copy has only in-frame clones and leaves some out. The sample yields 100,000 to 150,000 clones, roughly 10% seen once. Sequences were obtained from central memory CD4+ T cells from blood. Source of these receptors: a man aged 30-40 years with type 1 diabetes. Both conserved end residues are part of each CDR3. A D gene is named only where the DNA matches it firmly.

J gene | V gene | D gene | CDR3 protein
TRBJ1-1 | TRBV5-1 | - | CASSSNRKGTEAFF
TRBJ2-5 | TRBV30 | TRBD2 | CAWDPAGGIETQYF
TRBJ2-7 | TRBV19 | TRBD2 | CASSQSGGEFSEQYF
TRBJ1-1 | TRBV7-9 | - | CASEAQGSTEAFF
TRBJ1-6 | TRBV4-2 | TRBD1 | CASSQVLNGQGDNSPLHF
TRBJ2-7 | TRBV6-5 | TRBD1 | CASKRQGFLYEQYF
TRBJ2-1 | TRBV5-1 | - | CASSSDTGGSYNEQFF
TRBJ1-4 | TRBV11-3 | TRBD1 | CASSNGTDPNEKLFF
TRBJ2-1 | TRBV7-2 | TRBD2 | CASSFGDSGGYNEQFF
TRBJ2-3 | TRBV5-6 | - | CASSSSRNWQRTDTQYF
TRBJ2-5 | TRBV5-1 | TRBD2 | CASGNMGGEETQYF
TRBJ2-7 | TRBV30 | TRBD1 | CAWSRLGQGSHEQYF
TRBJ1-5 | TRBV6-1 | - | CASSEDPSGNQPQHF
TRBJ1-5 | TRBV28 | TRBD1 | CASSFPPIRDRDKRGNQPQHF
TRBJ1-1 | TRBV5-1 | - | CASRALTGANTEAFF
TRBJ2-5 | TRBV27 | - | CASRITGQETQYF
- | TRBV11-2 | TRBD1 | CASSVTGTGKELFF
TRBJ1-5 | TRBV30 | - | CAWSGRDDQPQHF
TRBJ2-3 | TRBV6-5 | - | CASRGDSRTDTQYF
TRBJ1-1 | TRBV7-2 | - | CASSSAGSRPAFF
TRBJ1-5 | TRBV19 | - | CASSIDSFQPQHF
TRBJ1-6 | TRBV28 | TRBD1 | CASSSLQGIRSPLHF
TRBJ1-4 | TRBV4-2 | - | CASSQDREKLFF
TRBJ2-5 | TRBV6-1 | TRBD2 | CASSERGSGWTQYF
TRBJ2-3 | TRBV18 | - | CASSPGRDTQYF
TRBJ2-6 | TRBV5-6 | - | CASSPRDSNVLTF
TRBJ2-2 | TRBV9 | - | CASSVGGANTGELFF
TRBJ2-3 | TRBV7-2 | TRBD1 | CASSSGQGDTQYF
TRBJ2-1 | TRBV11-2 | - | CASSLSSHEQFF
TRBJ2-3 | TRBV4-2 | TRBD1 | CASSQEGDSSTDTQYF
TRBJ2-3 | TRBV29-1 | TRBD2 | CSVVAGERTDTQYF
TRBJ2-5 | TRBV6-1 | TRBD1 | CASIQDRGQETQYF
TRBJ2-7 | TRBV7-9 | - | CASGKSGGGSSYEQYF
TRBJ2-1 | TRBV2 | - | CASSPSLGEQFF
TRBJ1-2 | TRBV4-1 | - | CASSQEETADGYTF
TRBJ1-1 | TRBV4-3 | TRBD1 | CASSQDPGTGDTEAFF
TRBJ2-1 | TRBV10-2 | - | CASSGRGRNEQFF
TRBJ1-4 | TRBV19 | - | CASTVTAGEKLFF
TRBJ1-1 | TRBV7-9 | - | CASSLDGGDTEAFF
TRBJ1-1 | TRBV9 | TRBD1 | CASGTTGGTEAFF
TRBJ1-5 | TRBV7-9 | - | CASSSQGTTEPQHF
TRBJ1-5 | TRBV19 | - | CASRTAAFNGPQHF
TRBJ2-5 | TRBV5-4 | TRBD1 | CASSPRGGGQETQYF
TRBJ2-2 | TRBV18 | TRBD2 | CASRPASGGASVRTGELFF
TRBJ1-4 | TRBV7-9 | - | CASRDSPNEKLFF